The sequence of this T cell receptor (beta chain) was determined in a study of blood T cell repertoires in COVID-19. Looked up from germline, CDR1 is WNHNN and CDR2 is SYGVQD (reference sequence). The V end lost 8 bases, the J end lost 7 bases, and 18 bases lay between the germline ends. The CDR3 is 14 amino acids. Clones were read by immunoSEQ multiplex PCR, and TCRdb kept only the in-frame ones, dropping some. The table lists about 150,000 clones, roughly nine tenths of them singletons. The clonotype originates from a woman aged 40 to 49 with acute or convalescent COVID-19. What was sequenced was peripheral blood. The genes are TRBV10-1 and TRBJ2-1; TRBD2 might be the D (5 bases). The CDR3 protein is CASDAYGVLNEQFF. The CDR3 DNA is TGCGCCAGCGATGCTTACGGGGTACTAAATGAGCAGTTCTTC.